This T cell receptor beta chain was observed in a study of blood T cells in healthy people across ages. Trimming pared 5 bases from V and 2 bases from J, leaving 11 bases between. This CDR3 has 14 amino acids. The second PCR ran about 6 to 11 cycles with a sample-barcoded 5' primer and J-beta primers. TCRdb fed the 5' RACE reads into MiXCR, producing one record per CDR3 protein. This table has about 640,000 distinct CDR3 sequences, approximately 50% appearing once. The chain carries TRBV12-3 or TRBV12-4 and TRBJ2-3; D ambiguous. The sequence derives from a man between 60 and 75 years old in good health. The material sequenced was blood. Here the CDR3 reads CASSKLSSTDTQYF. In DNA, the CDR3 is TGTGCCAGCAGTAAGCTCTCCTCCACAGATACGCAGTATTTT.